This note documents a single T cell receptor (beta chain) sequence. Profiling relied on immunoSEQ multiplex PCR, and the TCRdb table lists in-frame clones only, not all of them. The sample holds about 48,000 clones, just over 90% seen once. This record comes from a study of blood T cell repertoires in COVID-19. Overall study: Sample material is recorded as cDNA or gDNA derived from T cells, B-cell-depleted T cells, or PBMCs.

V dropped 3 bases and J dropped 2 bases, with 21 bases sitting between them. CDR3 length: 18 amino acids. Germline loops: CDR1 SGHDN, CDR2 FVKESK. Sequencing was carried out using peripheral blood. The V call is TRBV14, the J call TRBJ2-3; TRBD2 is a possible D gene (5 bases). This clonotype was obtained from a man between 65 and 85 years old with acute or convalescent COVID-19. The CDR3 DNA sequence: TGTGCCAGCAGCCAGCGGGTAAAGATGGAACAGATCACAGATACGCAGTATTTT. Translation gives CASSQRVKMEQITDTQYF.